These T cell receptor beta chains were read from a single sample in a study of technical replicates of blood from four donors. Method: immunoSEQ multiplex PCR; TCRdb's copy keeps in-frame clones and lacks some. The sample records almost 85,000 clones, around 97% being singletons. The sample taken for sequencing was T cells isolated from PBMCs. The receptors come from a human donor in good health. Both conserved end residues are part of each CDR3.

v_gene	j_gene	CDR3aa
TRBV6-6	TRBJ2-1	CASNSKREGYNEQFF
TRBV6-1	TRBJ1-1	CASSGGQGVSAFF
TRBV9	TRBJ2-6	CASHGVRSGANVLTF
TRBV28	TRBJ2-7	CASGGRESYEQYF
TRBV7-7	TRBJ2-1	CASSTDRSLLNEQFF
TRBV6-6	TRBJ2-2	CASIQRGNTGELFF
TRBV28	TRBJ1-5	CASSSFQPQHF
TRBV23-1	TRBJ1-1	CASSQRPGGDRGAFF
TRBV27	TRBJ2-3	CASRGGGTRTDTQYF
TRBV11-2	TRBJ1-5	CASRPTRRGQGQPQHF
TRBV4-1	TRBJ1-4	CASSHQTRAGEKLFF
TRBV27	TRBJ2-7	CASSPGLVYEQYF
TRBV2	TRBJ2-7	CASTVAGGPYEQYF